The rows below give T cell receptor beta chains drawn from one sample of a study of cytomegalovirus exposure and HLA in healthy donors. Clones were sequenced by immunoSEQ multiplex PCR, and TCRdb holds only the in-frame ones, with some missing. The sample records some 91,000 clones, about 77% being singletons. Specimen: PBMCs. The origin of the receptors is a man aged 35 to 55 in good health and CMV-seronegative. Each CDR3 is given with its conserved first and last residue. D genes are given only for firm matches. Size values are once, few and many counts, or a class for expanded clones, and some rows have none.

>NA|TRBJ2-7|TRBV6-1|NA
CASSLHRGTYEQYF
TGTGCCAGCAGTCTACATCGGGGGACCTACGAGCAGTACTTC
>NA|TRBJ2-7|TRBV28|NA
CASSLSQRASYEQYF
TGTGCCAGCAGTTTATCTCAGAGGGCGTCCTACGAGCAGTACTTC
>NA|TRBJ2-3|TRBV4-2|NA
CASSQEAGTSTDTQYF
TGTGCCAGCAGCCAAGAAGCCGGGACTAGCACAGATACGCAGTATTTT
>NA|TRBJ2-1|TRBV27|NA
CASSPTSGNYNEQFF
TGTGCCAGCAGTCCCACCAGCGGCAACTACAATGAGCAGTTCTTC
>few|TRBJ2-3|TRBV7-6|NA
CASSLNQGKDTQYF
TGTGCCAGCAGCTTAAACCAGGGGAAAGATACGCAGTATTTT
>NA|TRBJ2-7|TRBV28|NA
CASTGGYEQYF
TGTGCCAGCACCGGCGGGTACGAGCAGTACTTC
>NA|TRBJ1-1|TRBV6-1|NA
CASSEQENTEAFF
TGTGCCAGCAGTGAACAGGAGAACACTGAAGCTTTCTTT
>NA|TRBJ2-7|TRBV27|NA
CASSLSRSSYEQYF
TGTGCCAGCAGTTTATCTCGGAGCTCCTACGAGCAGTACTTC
>NA|TRBJ2-7|TRBV6-1|TRBD1
CASSGTGGYDEQYF
TGTGCCAGCAGCGGGACAGGGGGCTATGACGAGCAGTACTTC
>few|TRBJ1-2|TRBV5-6|NA
CASSLAARSIGWGYTF
TGTGCCAGCAGCTTGGCGGCCAGGTCAATAGGCTGGGGCTACACCTTC
>NA|TRBJ2-1|TRBV28|NA
CASSKPPLNNEQFF
TGTGCCAGCAGTAAACCTCCGCTAAACAATGAGCAGTTCTTC
>NA|TRBJ2-1|TRBV19|TRBD1
CASSEAGQVYYNEQFF
TGTGCCAGTAGTGAGGCCGGACAGGTCTACTACAATGAGCAGTTCTTC
>NA|TRBJ2-1|TRBV6-5|TRBD2
CASTPLAAGDEQFF
TGTGCCAGCACCCCCCTTGCAGCGGGAGATGAGCAGTTCTTC
>NA|TRBJ2-7|TRBV18|TRBD2
CASSPPGGGSYEQYF
TGTGCCAGCTCACCCCCCGGGGGGGGTTCCTACGAGCAGTACTTC
>NA|TRBJ1-5|TRBV28|NA
CASSVQHQPQHF
TGTGCCAGCAGTGTACAGCATCAGCCCCAGCATTTT
>NA|TRBJ2-1|TRBV10-1|TRBD2
CASGTSGTYNEQFF
TGCGCCAGCGGGACTAGCGGAACATACAATGAGCAGTTCTTC
>NA|TRBJ2-1|TRBV5-5|NA
CASSRDSFNEQFF
TGTGCCAGCAGCAGGGACTCCTTTAATGAGCAGTTCTTC
>NA|TRBJ2-7|TRBV7-3|NA
CASSLRAGWSSPYEQYF
TGTGCCAGCAGCTTACGGGCGGGGTGGTCATCTCCCTACGAGCAGTACTTC
>NA|TRBJ1-1|TRBV14|NA
CASSQGVTVLRTEAFF
TGTGCCAGCAGCCAAGGCGTGACAGTCCTTCGCACTGAAGCTTTCTTT
>NA|TRBJ2-7|TRBV15|TRBD2
CATSREGTSYEQYF
TGTGCCACCAGCAGAGAAGGGACTAGCTACGAGCAGTACTTC
>NA|TRBJ2-1|TRBV4-2|NA
CASSQGRGGGGEQFF
TGTGCCAGCAGCCAAGGCCGAGGGGGAGGGGGTGAGCAGTTCTTC
>once|TRBJ2-3|TRBV15|TRBD2
CATSRGTSGGADTQYF
TGTGCCACCAGCAGAGGGACTAGCGGGGGGGCAGATACGCAGTATTTT
>NA|TRBJ2-1|TRBV13|TRBD1
CASSLAGTVYNEQFF
TGTGCCAGCAGCTTAGCCGGGACAGTATACAATGAGCAGTTCTTC
>NA|TRBJ2-7|TRBV2|TRBD2
CASIRTTSGKLYYEQYF
TGTGCCAGCATCCGAACGACTAGCGGGAAACTCTATTACGAGCAGTACTTC
>few|TRBJ1-5|TRBV4-2|TRBD1
CASSQGGQGSNQPQHF
TGTGCCAGCAGCCAAGGCGGACAGGGTTCCAATCAGCCCCAGCATTTT
>NA|TRBJ1-5|TRBV19|NA
CASSMRAGGNQPQHF
TGTGCCAGTAGTATGAGGGCAGGTGGCAATCAGCCCCAGCATTTT
>NA|TRBJ1-1|TRBV6-5|NA
CASSYRGNTEAFF
TGTGCCAGCAGTTACAGGGGGAACACTGAAGCTTTCTTT
>NA|TRBJ1-2|TRBV5-4|TRBD1
CASKQGAGYGYTF
TGTGCCAGCAAACAGGGGGCAGGGTATGGCTACACCTTC
>NA|TRBJ2-7|TRBV19|NA
CASSITGSYEQYF
TGTGCCAGTAGTATCACCGGCTCCTACGAGCAGTACTTC
>NA|TRBJ2-5|TRBV7-2|TRBD2
CASSSSGGKETQYF
TGTGCCAGCAGCAGTAGCGGGGGAAAAGAGACCCAGTACTTC
>once|TRBJ1-4|TRBV30|NA
CAWNLRGTRGMKANEKLFF
TGTGCCTGGAATCTTCGAGGGACTCGAGGAATGAAGGCTAATGAAAAACTGTTTTTT
>few|TRBJ1-1|TRBV5-6|NA
CASSLFQKNTEAFF
TGTGCCAGCAGCTTGTTTCAAAAGAACACTGAAGCTTTCTTT
>NA|TRBJ1-3|TRBV29-1|NA
CSVESSQGLGNTIYF
TGCAGCGTTGAAAGTTCGCAGGGTTTGGGAAACACCATATATTTT
>NA|TRBJ1-4|TRBV7-9|NA
CASSPEHATEKLFF
TGTGCCAGCAGCCCGGAGCATGCGACAGAGAAACTGTTTTTT
>NA|TRBJ1-2|TRBV30|TRBD1
CAWSLTTGAYGYTF
TGTGCCTGGAGTCTTACGACAGGGGCTTATGGCTACACCTTC
>NA|TRBJ2-7|TRBV5-4|TRBD2
CASSLPGGREQYF
TGTGCCAGCAGCTTGCCGGGGGGTCGCGAGCAGTACTTC
>few|TRBJ1-4|TRBV28|TRBD1
CASSAGTGGEKLFF
TGTGCCAGCAGTGCCGGGACAGGCGGTGAAAAACTGTTTTTT
>NA|TRBJ2-7|TRBV12-5|TRBD2
CASGLVLSGSLHEQYF
TGTGCTAGTGGTTTGGTACTTAGCGGGAGTCTCCACGAGCAGTACTTC
>few|TRBJ2-5|TRBV15|NA
CATSRGAQETQYF
TGTGCCACCAGCAGAGGGGCACAAGAGACCCAGTACTTC
>NA|TRBJ2-3|TRBV2|NA
CASSRDRAGGDTQYF
TGTGCCAGCAGCCGGGACAGAGCCGGAGGGGATACGCAGTATTTT
>NA|TRBJ2-7|TRBV7-8|NA
CASSIRGGQRTYEQYF
TGTGCCAGCAGCATTCGGGGGGGACAGAGGACCTACGAGCAGTACTTC
>NA|TRBJ2-3|TRBV11-2|TRBD2
CASSATGTSYSDTQYF
TGTGCCAGCAGTGCAACCGGGACTAGCTATTCAGATACGCAGTATTTT
>few|TRBJ2-7|TRBV5-1|TRBD2
CASSSTSGGGYEQYF
TGCGCCAGCAGCTCTACTAGCGGGGGGGGCTACGAGCAGTACTTC
>NA|TRBJ2-3|TRBV28|NA
CASSRDSYTDTQYF
TGTGCCAGCAGCCGGGACTCGTACACAGATACGCAGTATTTT
>NA|TRBJ2-7|TRBV15|TRBD1
CATSTRGHTYEQYF
TGTGCCACCAGCACCAGGGGGCACACCTACGAGCAGTACTTC
>NA|TRBJ2-1|TRBV30|NA
CAWSLDSDNEQFF
TGTGCCTGGAGTTTGGACTCCGACAATGAGCAGTTCTTC
>NA|TRBJ2-5|TRBV5-1|TRBD2
CATSQTSRGAQTQYF
TGCGCTACCAGCCAGACCTCGCGGGGGGCGCAGACCCAGTACTTC
>NA|TRBJ2-1|TRBV5-6|NA
CASRPGVKWNEQFF
TGTGCCAGCAGACCCGGGGTTAAGTGGAATGAGCAGTTCTTC
>NA|TRBJ2-7|TRBV5-1|NA
CASSYGGNYEQYF
TGCGCCAGCAGCTACGGGGGAAACTACGAGCAGTACTTC
>NA|TRBJ2-4|TRBV6-4|NA
CASRGRAKNIQYF
TGTGCCAGCAGGGGGAGGGCCAAAAACATTCAGTACTTC
>few|TRBJ2-3|TRBV15|NA
CATSRDLAGGSTDTQYF
TGTGCCACCAGCAGAGACCTAGCTGGAGGGAGCACAGATACGCAGTATTTT
>NA|TRBJ1-2|TRBV29-1|NA
CSAQTGHGYTF
TGCAGCGCCCAAACAGGGCACGGCTACACCTTC
>NA|TRBJ2-7|TRBV6-6|TRBD2
CASRWGLLSYEQYF
TGTGCCAGCAGATGGGGACTACTAAGCTACGAGCAGTACTTC
>NA|TRBJ2-7|TRBV9|TRBD2
CASSVDSGRAYEQYF
TGTGCCAGCAGCGTAGATAGCGGGAGGGCCTACGAGCAGTACTTC